This T cell receptor (beta chain) was captured in a study of spatial heterogeneity in lung cancer (dated by TCRdb to the late 2010s). For context, the study as a whole: Beta-chain transcripts were consistently detected in greater numbers than alpha-chain transcripts, which likely reflects a higher abundance of beta-chain transcripts. At surgery, both alpha and beta chains were TCR-sequenced in 220 tumor regions, fewer than 65 matched nontumor lung samples and around 50 PBMC samples. In the raw uncorrected reads, each unique combination of TCR and UMI appeared more than ten times on average. The study linked features of the TCR repertoire to counts of nonsynonymous mutations, which were determined by whole-exome sequencing of tumor tissue. TCR alpha and beta repertoires were quantitatively compared across multiple tumor regions, matched nontumor lung and blood in non-small cell lung cancer. A strong correlation was found between TCR transcript counts in tumor regions and a T cell transcriptional module score from matched bulk RNA-seq. On the study overall, not on this receptor specifically: TCR-seq coverage of tumor T cells was estimated at only 7% to 8% for alpha chains and more than 11% for beta chains. The tumor nonsynonymous mutation count correlated with the number of expanded intratumoral alpha and beta TCRs. The count of ubiquitous expanded TCRs correlated with the count of ubiquitous nonsynonymous mutations, and the count of regional expanded TCRs correlated with the count of regional nonsynonymous mutations. Additional single-cell paired TCR alpha and beta sequencing was considered necessary to confirm, at a functional level, the hypothesis that regional TCRs recognize regional mutations.

The time point label here, explained by the study, means: sample taken at primary tumor resection. Samples were obtained from around 72 patients with early-stage, untreated non-small cell lung cancer from the lung TRACERx cohort. Whole RNA extracted from tumor and nontumor lung tissue, or from cryopreserved PBMC samples, was used for TCR sequencing without cell sorting. A patient was chosen for TCR sequencing only when enough RNA was available from at least two tumor regions. Before selection, tumor and adjacent nontumor lung specimens were reviewed by a lung pathologist. This clonotype was observed many times. Its antigen has not been determined. Base qualities are missing; no much larger clone stands one base away. Library construction relied on 5' RACE. Instrument on record: NextSeq 500. In the TCR library protocol, a unique molecular identifier was attached to each TCR cDNA molecule so that PCR and sequencing errors could be corrected. In the authors' own workflow: TCR identification, UMI-based error correction and CDR3 extraction were performed with Decombinator tools. TCRs above a frequency of 2 per 1,000, corresponding to the top 1% of the tumor frequency distribution, were defined as expanded. Expanded tumor TCRs were classed as regional if statistically deemed absent (corrected P<0.05) from at least one tumor region, otherwise ubiquitous. Renyi diversity was calculated using the R vegan package after each repertoire was subsampled 100 times to 5,000 TCRs. CDR3 similarity networks were constructed using string-kernel similarity of amino acid triplets, with links drawn between CDR3s whose pairwise similarity was above 0.82. The public reads were quality trimmed at Q25 with fastp and then assembled into clones with MiXCR by TCRdb, keeping productive beta chains. Rows merge per CDR3 protein into single entries with the most common DNA and genes. These V and J calls derive from TCRdb rather than the authors' analysis. This sample has 20,000 to 30,000 distinct CDR3 sequences in its table, and 8.8% of those were observed once. The top ten constitute approximately 7.5% of the sample.

V sheds 8 bases and J sheds 0 bases, leaving 11 bases between their ends. The germline V gene provides CDR1 MNHEY and CDR2 SVGEGT. CDR3 length: 15 amino acids, cysteine to phenylalanine. Only the CDR3 region is kept as DNA, spanning 45 bases read in frame from base 1. The sequencing used lung tumor tissue, collected at surgery. The TCR was taken from a male donor with early-stage non-small cell lung cancer. The V and J genes are TRBV6-2 or TRBV6-3 and TRBJ2-6; TRBD2 is perhaps the D gene, given 5 matching bases. The sequenced DNA is TGTGCCAGCTTTCCGGGGTTCTCTGGGGCCAACGTCCTGACTTTC. Translated, this is CASFPGFSGANVLTF.